The T cell receptor (beta chain) under discussion was sequenced for a study of technical replicates of blood from several donors. Assay: immunoSEQ multiplex PCR; the TCRdb copy retains only in-frame clones and omits some. The repertoire includes about 12,000 clones, almost 95% of them detected once, and 7.5% to 8% sits in the top ten. Trimming pared 2 bases from V and 5 bases from J, leaving 7 bases between. This CDR3 is built from 13 residues. Germline V gene lookup returns CDR1 SGHDT and CDR2 YYEEEE. The table lists this clone with a count of one. The sample comprised PBMCs. V and J are TRBV5-6 and TRBJ2-2; D is uncertain. This TCR came from a human donor in good health. The CDR3 is CASSFGWTGELFF. CDR3 coding DNA: TGTGCCAGCAGCTTCGGGTGGACCGGGGAGCTGTTTTTT.